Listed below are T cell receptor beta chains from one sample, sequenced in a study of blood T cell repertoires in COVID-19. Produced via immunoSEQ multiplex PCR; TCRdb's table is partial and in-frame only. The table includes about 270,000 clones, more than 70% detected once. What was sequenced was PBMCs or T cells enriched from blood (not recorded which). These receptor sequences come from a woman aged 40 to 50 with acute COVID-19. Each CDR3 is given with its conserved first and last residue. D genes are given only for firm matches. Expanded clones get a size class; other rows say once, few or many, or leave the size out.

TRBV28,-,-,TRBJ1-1,TGTGCCAGCAGTCCCGGTGGGGAGGGGATCGTCACTGAAGCTTTCTTT,CASSPGGEGIVTEAFF
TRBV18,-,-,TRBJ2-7,TGTGCCAGCTCACCACTCAGACAGGAGATTAGCTACGAGCAGTACTTC,CASSPLRQEISYEQYF
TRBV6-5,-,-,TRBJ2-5,TGTGCCAGCAGTTACTGGCAGGGGAAAGAGACCCAGTACTTC,CASSYWQGKETQYF
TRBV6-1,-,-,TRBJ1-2,TGTGCCAGCAGTGAAGTTGGTCAGGGTTGGAACTATGGCTACACCTTC,CASSEVGQGWNYGYTF
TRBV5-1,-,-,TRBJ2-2,TGCGCCAGCAGCCCGGCTAGCAGAAAACCTGTCACCGGGGAGCTGTTTTTT,CASSPASRKPVTGELFF
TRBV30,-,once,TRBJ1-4,TGTGCCTGGAGCGGGGGACCGCCCAGTGAAAAACTGTTTTTT,CAWSGGPPSEKLFF
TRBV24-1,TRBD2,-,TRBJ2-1,TGTGCCACCCGTCAGAACGGGGAGGGGCGCTACAATGAGCAGTTCTTC,CATRQNGEGRYNEQFF
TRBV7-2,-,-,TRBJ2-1,TGTGCCAGCAGTTACGACGCCGGGACTCACAATGAGCAGTTCTTC,CASSYDAGTHNEQFF
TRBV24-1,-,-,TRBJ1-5,TGTGCCACCAGCCATCGCTCCGAGAATCAGCCCCAGCATTTT,CATSHRSENQPQHF
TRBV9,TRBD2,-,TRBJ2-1,TGTGCCAGCAGCGCCCCAATCGGACTAGCGGGAGGTTCTATCCGGCGCAATGAGCAGTTCTTC,CASSAPIGLAGGSIRRNEQFF
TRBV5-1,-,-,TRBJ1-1,TGCGCCAGCAGCCAAGATACAGTGAACACTGAAGCTTTCTTT,CASSQDTVNTEAFF
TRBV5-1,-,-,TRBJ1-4,TGCGCCAGCAGCTTGTCAGGGTTTAATGAAAAACTGTTTTTT,CASSLSGFNEKLFF
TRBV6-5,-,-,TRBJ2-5,TGTGCCAGCAGAGTAACGACAGGCTCAGAAGGGACCCAGTACTTC,CASRVTTGSEGTQYF
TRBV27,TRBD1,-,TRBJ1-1,TGTGCCAGCAGTTTTGGTACAGGGGGCGTCTCTGAAGCTTTCTTT,CASSFGTGGVSEAFF
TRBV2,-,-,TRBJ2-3,TGTGCCAGCACTCCCCAGGAGGCGCACCTTGGGGATACGCAGTATTTT,CASTPQEAHLGDTQYF
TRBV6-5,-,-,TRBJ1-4,TGTGCCAGCAGTTACCTCCCACGCGGGGGGGAAAAACTGTTTTTT,CASSYLPRGGEKLFF
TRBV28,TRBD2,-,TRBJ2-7,TGTGCCAGCAGTTCGGGACTAGCGGGAGCGGGAGAGCAGTACTTC,CASSSGLAGAGEQYF
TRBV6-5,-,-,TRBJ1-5,TGTGCCAGCTCCCCGGAAACAGTCAATCAGCCCCAGCATTTT,CASSPETVNQPQHF
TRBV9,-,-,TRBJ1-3,TGTGCCAGCAGCGTAGTTAGCTCTGGAAACACCATATATTTT,CASSVVSSGNTIYF
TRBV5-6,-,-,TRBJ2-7,TGTGCCAGCAGCACGGACCCCTCGGGAATCTCCTACGAGCAGTACTTC,CASSTDPSGISYEQYF
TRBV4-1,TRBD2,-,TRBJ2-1,TGCGCCAGCAGCCAACCCGGACTAGCGGGACCTAGGGGGGGTGAGCAGTTCTTC,CASSQPGLAGPRGGEQFF
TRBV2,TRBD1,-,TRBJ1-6,TGTGCCAGCAGTGGACAGGGCCGGGGAGAACCCCTCCACTTT,CASSGQGRGEPLHF
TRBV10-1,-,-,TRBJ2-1,TGCGCCAGCAGAACCTGGACTCCACAAACGGACAATGAGCAGTTCTTC,CASRTWTPQTDNEQFF
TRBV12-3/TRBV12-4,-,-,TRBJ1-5,TGTGCCAGCAGTTTTCGGGGAAAACAGCCCCAGCATTTT,CASSFRGKQPQHF
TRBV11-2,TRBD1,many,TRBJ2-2,TGTGCCAGCAGCTTAAGGACAGGTACCGGGGAGCTGTTTTTT,CASSLRTGTGELFF
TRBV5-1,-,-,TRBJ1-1,TGCGCCAGCAGCTTCGGGGTGAGCACTGAAGCTTTCTTT,CASSFGVSTEAFF
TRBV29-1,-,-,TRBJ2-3,TGCAGCGTCGCCGGGACTCCTTTTTTCGGCACAGATACGCAGTATTTT,CSVAGTPFFGTDTQYF
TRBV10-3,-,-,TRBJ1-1,TGTGCCATCAGGGAGACAAGTATGAACACTGAAGCTTTCTTT,CAIRETSMNTEAFF
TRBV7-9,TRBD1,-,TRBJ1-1,TGTGCCAGCAGCTTATGGGCCGGACAGGGTGGCACTGAAGCTTTCTTT,CASSLWAGQGGTEAFF
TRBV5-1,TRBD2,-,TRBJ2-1,TGCGCCAGCAGCTTTTTTCCTAGCGGGAACCAAGCGGTACAGAATGAGCAGTTCTTC,CASSFFPSGNQAVQNEQFF
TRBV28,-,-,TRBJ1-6,TGTGCCACCAAAAAAGGCGTAAGGTGGCAGGGGAATTCACCCCTCCACTTT,CATKKGVRWQGNSPLHF
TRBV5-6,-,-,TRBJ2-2,TGTGCCAGCAGCTTTAGCGCGAGGGGGACCGGGGAGCTGTTTTTT,CASSFSARGTGELFF
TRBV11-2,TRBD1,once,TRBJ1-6,TGTGCCAGCAGCCAGGGGACAGAGAATTCACCCCTCCACTTT,CASSQGTENSPLHF
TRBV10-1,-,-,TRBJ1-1,TGCGCCAGCAGTAGACAGGAATTCACTGAAGCTTTCTTT,CASSRQEFTEAFF
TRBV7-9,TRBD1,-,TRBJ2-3,TGTGCCAGCAGCCTATGGGACAGCATAACAGATACGCAGTATTTT,CASSLWDSITDTQYF
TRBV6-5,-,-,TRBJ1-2,TGTGCCAGCAGGGGCAGGGTCTATGGCTACACCTTC,CASRGRVYGYTF
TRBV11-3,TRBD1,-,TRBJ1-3,TGTGCCAGCAGCTTAGGCATCAGGACAGGGGCTGGAAACACCATATATTTT,CASSLGIRTGAGNTIYF
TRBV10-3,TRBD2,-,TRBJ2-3,TGTGCCATCAGTGAGCGAGCGGGGGGGGACACAGATACGCAGTATTTT,CAISERAGGDTDTQYF
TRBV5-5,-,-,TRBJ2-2,TGTGCCAGCAGCTTGTCGACCGGGGAGCTGTTTTTT,CASSLSTGELFF
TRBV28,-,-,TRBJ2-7,TGTGCCAGCAGTTTATACGGGGTGCTCCCCTACGAGCAGTACTTC,CASSLYGVLPYEQYF
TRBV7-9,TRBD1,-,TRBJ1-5,TGTGCCAGCAGCAAAGGACAGGGGATTGACTTACCTTCCAATCAGCCCCAGCATTTT,CASSKGQGIDLPSNQPQHF
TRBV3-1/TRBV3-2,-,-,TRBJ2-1,TGTGCCAGCAGCCAAGATTTGCGGAGGGATCAATTCTTC,CASSQDLRRDQFF
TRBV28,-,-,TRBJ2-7,TGTGCCAGCAGTTTATTTCTCGAGCAGTACTTC,CASSLFLEQYF
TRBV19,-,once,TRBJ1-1,TGTGCCAGTAAAAAACAGCCATTCCCTATGAACACTGAAGCTTTCTTT,CASKKQPFPMNTEAFF
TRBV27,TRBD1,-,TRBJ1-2,TGTGCCAGCAGTCAGACAGGGGAAGAGCTGGGCTATGGCTACACCTTC,CASSQTGEELGYGYTF
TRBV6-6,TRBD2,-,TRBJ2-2,TGTGCCAGCAGCCGACCGTTGGGACTAGCGGGAAGCACCGGGGAGCTGTTTTTT,CASSRPLGLAGSTGELFF
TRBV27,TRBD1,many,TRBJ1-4,TGTGCCAGCAGCGGACAGGGGGTATCTGAAAAACTGTTTTTT,CASSGQGVSEKLFF
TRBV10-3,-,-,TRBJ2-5,TGTGCCATCTCCAACAGGGTCGAGGGGGAGACCCAGTACTTC,CAISNRVEGETQYF
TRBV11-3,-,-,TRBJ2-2,TGTGCCAGCAGCCCGCGGCAGGGTTACACCGGGGAGCTGTTTTTT,CASSPRQGYTGELFF
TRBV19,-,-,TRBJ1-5,TGTGCCAGTAGTATGGGGGGGGTGCAGTATCAGCCCCAGCATTTT,CASSMGGVQYQPQHF
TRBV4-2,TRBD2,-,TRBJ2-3,TGTGCCAGCAGCCAACTAGGACTAGCGGGAGGGACAGATACGCAGTATTTT,CASSQLGLAGGTDTQYF
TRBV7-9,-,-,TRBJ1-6,TGTGCCAGCAGCTCCGCCCGGGAGGGGGGGTATTCACCCCTCCACTTT,CASSSAREGGYSPLHF
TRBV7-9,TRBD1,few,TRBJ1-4,TGTGCCAGCAGCTTAAGCGGGACAGGGTTTTCGGGTGAAAAACTGTTTTTT,CASSLSGTGFSGEKLFF